The rows below give T cell receptor beta chains drawn from one sample of a study of shared clonotypes between healthy human individuals. The assay was immunoSEQ multiplex PCR, and TCRdb's table has in-frame clones only and misses some. The sample includes 2,500,000 or so clones, 85% to 95% seen only once; the top ten take around 0.4%. Input material: naive CD4+ T cells from PBMCs. The receptor source for this set is a man between 18 and 35 years old in good health. Some clones in this sample may be carry-over from other donors' samples. CDR3s include the opening cysteine and the closing phenylalanine or tryptophan. A D gene is named only where the DNA matches it firmly. Clone size appears in some rows only: once, few, many, or a class for an expanded clone.

CDR3 DNA: TGTGCCAGCAGCGTAGGTCGAGACAGGGGAGTTTCCGGGGAGCTGTTTTTT
CDR3 protein: CASSVGRDRGVSGELFF
D gene: TRBD1
J gene: TRBJ2-2
clone size: once
V gene: TRBV9

CDR3 DNA: TGTGCCAGCAGCCTCCGGGATCTATACAATGAGCAGTTCTTC
CDR3 protein: CASSLRDLYNEQFF
D gene: -
J gene: TRBJ2-1
clone size: -
V gene: TRBV7-9

CDR3 DNA: TGTGCCACCAGCAGAGTGTCCAGGGTGGACGAGCAGTACTTC
CDR3 protein: CATSRVSRVDEQYF
D gene: -
J gene: TRBJ2-7
clone size: -
V gene: TRBV15

CDR3 DNA: TGTGCCAGCAGCTCGACGACAGAAAGGCAAGAGACCCAGTACTTC
CDR3 protein: CASSSTTERQETQYF
D gene: -
J gene: TRBJ2-5
clone size: -
V gene: TRBV5-4

CDR3 DNA: TGCGCCAGCAGAGCCGGGACAGAGATCTACGAGCAGTACTTC
CDR3 protein: CASRAGTEIYEQYF
D gene: TRBD1
J gene: TRBJ2-7
clone size: -
V gene: TRBV10-1

CDR3 DNA: TGTGCCAGCAGCCTCCGGAGTGGGTCCGGCACCGGGGAGCTGTTTTTT
CDR3 protein: CASSLRSGSGTGELFF
D gene: -
J gene: TRBJ2-2
clone size: -
V gene: TRBV2

CDR3 DNA: TGCAGCGTTGTACCGTCGGTGGGGAGCACAGATACGCAGTATTTT
CDR3 protein: CSVVPSVGSTDTQYF
D gene: -
J gene: TRBJ2-3
clone size: -
V gene: TRBV29-1

CDR3 DNA: TGCGCCAGCAGCTTGGGCCCGGCAGGGCCTGCGGCTTTCTTT
CDR3 protein: CASSLGPAGPAAFF
D gene: -
J gene: TRBJ1-1
clone size: -
V gene: TRBV5-1

CDR3 DNA: TGTGCCAGCAGCTTGAACAGTAACTATGGCTACACCTTC
CDR3 protein: CASSLNSNYGYTF
D gene: -
J gene: TRBJ1-2
clone size: -
V gene: TRBV7-9

CDR3 DNA: TGTGCCAGCTCCTCGGCGGAGGGAGGGACCGCAGATACGCAGTATTTT
CDR3 protein: CASSSAEGGTADTQYF
D gene: TRBD2
J gene: TRBJ2-3
clone size: -
V gene: TRBV18

CDR3 DNA: TGTGCCAGCAGCCCGCCTAGCGGGAGGGCCGGCGGCGAGCAGTACTTC
CDR3 protein: CASSPPSGRAGGEQYF
D gene: TRBD2
J gene: TRBJ2-7
clone size: once
V gene: TRBV7-9

CDR3 DNA: TGTGCCAGTAGTAGCCTGGACAGGGTCTCCACAGATACGCAGTATTTT
CDR3 protein: CASSSLDRVSTDTQYF
D gene: TRBD1
J gene: TRBJ2-3
clone size: -
V gene: TRBV19

CDR3 DNA: TGTGCCAGCAGCAATTTGCCGGGGGCCCACGACTATGGCTACACCTTC
CDR3 protein: CASSNLPGAHDYGYTF
D gene: -
J gene: TRBJ1-2
clone size: once
V gene: TRBV21-1

CDR3 DNA: TGTGCCAGCAGTTTACAGGGGGCAGGGAGTGAGCAGTTCTTC
CDR3 protein: CASSLQGAGSEQFF
D gene: TRBD1
J gene: TRBJ2-1
clone size: -
V gene: TRBV28

CDR3 DNA: TGTGCCAGCAGCTTAAAAGGGACAGGGGGCTGGGAGACCCAGTACTTC
CDR3 protein: CASSLKGTGGWETQYF
D gene: TRBD1
J gene: TRBJ2-5
clone size: -
V gene: TRBV7-3

CDR3 DNA: TGTGCCACCAGCAGAGACCCGACAGGCACTAGCAATCAGCCCCAGCATTTT
CDR3 protein: CATSRDPTGTSNQPQHF
D gene: -
J gene: TRBJ1-5
clone size: -
V gene: TRBV15

CDR3 DNA: TGTGCCAGCAGCTTACGCCTAGCGGGAGGCGAGCAGTACTTC
CDR3 protein: CASSLRLAGGEQYF
D gene: TRBD2
J gene: TRBJ2-7
clone size: -
V gene: TRBV11-1

CDR3 DNA: TGTGCCAGCAGTTCAACCTGGGATCAGCCCCAGCATTTT
CDR3 protein: CASSSTWDQPQHF
D gene: -
J gene: TRBJ1-5
clone size: -
V gene: TRBV6-4

CDR3 DNA: TGTGCCAGCTCGGACAGGGTGAACACCGGGGAGCTGTTTTTT
CDR3 protein: CASSDRVNTGELFF
D gene: TRBD1
J gene: TRBJ2-2
clone size: -
V gene: TRBV28

CDR3 DNA: TGTGCCAGCAGCTTGAGCGCCGACACAGATACGCAGTATTTT
CDR3 protein: CASSLSADTDTQYF
D gene: -
J gene: TRBJ2-3
clone size: -
V gene: TRBV5-6

CDR3 DNA: TGTGCCAGCAGCCAAGATGGGACTAGCGGGACTTACAATGAGCAGTTCTTC
CDR3 protein: CASSQDGTSGTYNEQFF
D gene: TRBD2
J gene: TRBJ2-1
clone size: -
V gene: TRBV4-2

CDR3 DNA: TGCGCCAGCAGGGCCGGGACAGGGGCCGAGCAGTACTTC
CDR3 protein: CASRAGTGAEQYF
D gene: TRBD1
J gene: TRBJ2-7
clone size: -
V gene: TRBV5-1

CDR3 DNA: TGTGCCAGTAGTTTACAACAGGGGCGGGAGACCCAGTACTTC
CDR3 protein: CASSLQQGRETQYF
D gene: TRBD1
J gene: TRBJ2-5
clone size: -
V gene: TRBV19

CDR3 DNA: TGTGCCAGCTCCCCGTATGGTGATCAGCCCCAGCATTTT
CDR3 protein: CASSPYGDQPQHF
D gene: -
J gene: TRBJ1-5
clone size: -
V gene: TRBV18

CDR3 DNA: TGCGCCAGCAGCGGGCAGGGGCCAGAGACCCAGTACTTC
CDR3 protein: CASSGQGPETQYF
D gene: -
J gene: TRBJ2-5
clone size: -
V gene: TRBV5-1

CDR3 DNA: TGTGCCAGCTCCCCGAATCGAGTAGGGGGGTACGAGCAGTACTTC
CDR3 protein: CASSPNRVGGYEQYF
D gene: -
J gene: TRBJ2-7
clone size: -
V gene: TRBV18

CDR3 DNA: TGTGCCAGCAGCTTAATAGTTGGCTCTGGGGCCAACGTCCTGACTTTC
CDR3 protein: CASSLIVGSGANVLTF
D gene: -
J gene: TRBJ2-6
clone size: -
V gene: TRBV7-3

CDR3 DNA: TGCGCCAGCAGCTTCGGGACAGGGGAATACGAGCAGTACTTC
CDR3 protein: CASSFGTGEYEQYF
D gene: TRBD1
J gene: TRBJ2-7
clone size: -
V gene: TRBV5-1

CDR3 DNA: TGTGCCAGCACGTCAGGACGGACTCAAGAGACCCAGTACTTC
CDR3 protein: CASTSGRTQETQYF
D gene: -
J gene: TRBJ2-5
clone size: -
V gene: TRBV7-2

CDR3 DNA: TGTGCCAGCAGTGAATTATTAGTGGGACAGGGGAGGAAGAGAGGCTACACCTTC
CDR3 protein: CASSELLVGQGRKRGYTF
D gene: TRBD1
J gene: TRBJ1-2
clone size: -
V gene: TRBV6-1

CDR3 DNA: TGTGCCAGCACCATGACAGGGGGCCCTGGCTACACCTTC
CDR3 protein: CASTMTGGPGYTF
D gene: TRBD1
J gene: TRBJ1-2
clone size: few
V gene: TRBV6-5

CDR3 DNA: TGTGCCAGCAGCCAAGGGGAGGGTCGGTACGAGCAGTACTTC
CDR3 protein: CASSQGEGRYEQYF
D gene: TRBD2
J gene: TRBJ2-7
clone size: -
V gene: TRBV4-2

CDR3 DNA: TGTGCCACCAGCAGAGAGAGACAGGGGGGCTACGAGCAGTACTTC
CDR3 protein: CATSRERQGGYEQYF
D gene: TRBD1
J gene: TRBJ2-7
clone size: -
V gene: TRBV15

CDR3 DNA: TGCGCCAGCGCGATACACGGGCAGTACTTC
CDR3 protein: CASAIHGQYF
D gene: -
J gene: TRBJ2-7
clone size: -
V gene: TRBV23-1

CDR3 DNA: TGTGCCAGCAGCTTATTAGGGACAGGGAACACTGAAGCTTTCTTT
CDR3 protein: CASSLLGTGNTEAFF
D gene: TRBD1
J gene: TRBJ1-1
clone size: few
V gene: TRBV7-3

CDR3 DNA: TGTGCCAGCAGCTTTAGCGGAAACAATGAGCAGTTCTTC
CDR3 protein: CASSFSGNNEQFF
D gene: -
J gene: TRBJ2-1
clone size: -
V gene: TRBV7-6

CDR3 DNA: TGTGCCAGCAGTCTCCGGGACACCAACTACGAGCAGTACTTC
CDR3 protein: CASSLRDTNYEQYF
D gene: -
J gene: TRBJ2-7
clone size: -
V gene: TRBV7-9

CDR3 DNA: TGCGCCAGCAGCCCCAGCGACGGAAAGGTTGGGGAAAAACTGTTTTTT
CDR3 protein: CASSPSDGKVGEKLFF
D gene: -
J gene: TRBJ1-4
clone size: -
V gene: TRBV5-1

CDR3 DNA: TGTGCCAGTAGTATAACCTCCGGGGCTGAAGCTTTCTTT
CDR3 protein: CASSITSGAEAFF
D gene: -
J gene: TRBJ1-1
clone size: -
V gene: TRBV19

CDR3 DNA: TGTGCCAGCAGCTCCAGGACAGGCCTCTCTGGAAACACCATATATTTT
CDR3 protein: CASSSRTGLSGNTIYF
D gene: TRBD1
J gene: TRBJ1-3
clone size: -
V gene: TRBV9

CDR3 DNA: TGTGCCAGCAGTTTCTACAGATTAAACTATGGCTACACCTTC
CDR3 protein: CASSFYRLNYGYTF
D gene: -
J gene: TRBJ1-2
clone size: -
V gene: TRBV28

CDR3 DNA: TGCGCCAGCAGCTCCTCCAGGACTAGCGGGACCAATGAGCAGTTCTTC
CDR3 protein: CASSSSRTSGTNEQFF
D gene: TRBD2
J gene: TRBJ2-1
clone size: once
V gene: TRBV5-1

CDR3 DNA: TGCAGCGTTCGTAGCGGGGGATACACCGGGGAGCTGTTTTTT
CDR3 protein: CSVRSGGYTGELFF
D gene: TRBD2
J gene: TRBJ2-2
clone size: -
V gene: TRBV29-1

CDR3 DNA: TGTGCCTGGAGTTCACCCTCGGGGCTTTCACCCCTCCACTTT
CDR3 protein: CAWSSPSGLSPLHF
D gene: -
J gene: TRBJ1-6
clone size: -
V gene: TRBV30

CDR3 DNA: TGTGCCAGCAGTTTAGAGAGGAAGCCCTACAATGAGCAGTTCTTC
CDR3 protein: CASSLERKPYNEQFF
D gene: -
J gene: TRBJ2-1
clone size: -
V gene: TRBV2

CDR3 DNA: TGTGCCAGCAGCTTATTTGGGACAGGAGCTAACAATGAGCAGTTCTTC
CDR3 protein: CASSLFGTGANNEQFF
D gene: TRBD1
J gene: TRBJ2-1
clone size: -
V gene: TRBV7-3

CDR3 DNA: TGCAGCGTTCTTCATCCGGGACTAGCGGGAGGGCCTGATAGCGAGCAGTACTTC
CDR3 protein: CSVLHPGLAGGPDSEQYF
D gene: TRBD2
J gene: TRBJ2-7
clone size: -
V gene: TRBV29-1

CDR3 DNA: TGTGCCAGCAGTGACAGGGGGCGGAATCAGCCCCAGCATTTT
CDR3 protein: CASSDRGRNQPQHF
D gene: TRBD1
J gene: TRBJ1-5
clone size: -
V gene: TRBV2

CDR3 DNA: TGTGCCAGCAGGCCCTCGAGGACTTCTCTAGGGGATACGCAGTATTTT
CDR3 protein: CASRPSRTSLGDTQYF
D gene: -
J gene: TRBJ2-3
clone size: once
V gene: TRBV2

CDR3 DNA: TGTGCCAGCAGCTTAGGACTCTACAATGAGCAGTTCTTC
CDR3 protein: CASSLGLYNEQFF
D gene: -
J gene: TRBJ2-1
clone size: -
V gene: TRBV7-9

CDR3 DNA: TGCGCCAGCAGCCTCGGAGCGGGCCGCCAAGAGACCCAGTACTTC
CDR3 protein: CASSLGAGRQETQYF
D gene: -
J gene: TRBJ2-5
clone size: -
V gene: TRBV5-1

CDR3 DNA: TGCGCCAGCAGCTTGGATAGGGACTACGAGCAGTACTTC
CDR3 protein: CASSLDRDYEQYF
D gene: -
J gene: TRBJ2-7
clone size: -
V gene: TRBV5-1

CDR3 DNA: TGTGCCAGCTCAGGGAGACAGGGACACTACGAGCAGTACTTC
CDR3 protein: CASSGRQGHYEQYF
D gene: TRBD1
J gene: TRBJ2-7
clone size: -
V gene: TRBV18

CDR3 DNA: TGTGCCAGCAGCTTGGCAGACGGATACGAGCAGTACTTC
CDR3 protein: CASSLADGYEQYF
D gene: -
J gene: TRBJ2-7
clone size: -
V gene: TRBV5-4